These T cell receptor beta chains were read from a single sample in a study of read filtering for tumor transcriptome and immune sequencing. One entry per CDR3 protein results from TCRdb running MiXCR on the reads. The table lists tens of thousands of distinct CDR3 sequences, 12% to 15% of them singletons. Specimen: a population of CD138-negative cells sorted from bone marrow. These receptors came from a donor at least 40 years old with multiple myeloma. Each CDR3 is given with its conserved first and last residue. The D gene is left open where the match is weak. The size entry is marked missing in some rows and otherwise reads once, few, many or a size class.

TRBD2	TRBV28	few	TRBJ2-3	TGTGCCAGTCATCCGACTAGCGGGAGGGTCACAGATACGCAGTATTTT	CASHPTSGRVTDTQYF
-	TRBV20-1	-	TRBJ1-2	TGCAGTGCTATGGCACTCTATGGCTACACCTTC	CSAMALYGYTF
TRBD2	TRBV29-1	many	TRBJ2-5	TGCAGCGTTGAAGATCGAGCGGGAGGAGAGACCCAGTACTTC	CSVEDRAGGETQYF
-	TRBV4-1	few	TRBJ2-1	TGCGCCAGCAGCCAAGACAGTACCTACAATGAGCAGTTCTTC	CASSQDSTYNEQFF
-	TRBV24-1	-	TRBJ1-1	TGTGCCACCAGTGGGGGGACCGGCACTGAAGCTTTATTT	CATSGGTGTEALF
-	TRBV5-1	-	TRBJ1-1	TGCGCCAGCATCCTCCTATGGGGGGAGAGATTCGCTGAAGCTTTCTTT	CASILLWGERFAEAFF
-	TRBV29-1	many	TRBJ2-3	TGCAGCGCCGCTGGGACCATGAGGGATACGCAGTATTTT	CSAAGTMRDTQYF
TRBD2	TRBV6-5	many	TRBJ2-2	TGTGCCAGCAGTTACTCGGGAGGGACTAGCGGGAGGTACTGGACCGGGGAGCTGTTTTTT	CASSYSGGTSGRYWTGELFF
TRBD2	TRBV28	many	TRBJ2-7	TGTGCCAGCAGTTTACTCCCTAGCGGGGGGGGGGCCTACGAGCAGTACTTC	CASSLLPSGGGAYEQYF
-	TRBV6-5	-	TRBJ2-1	TGTGCCAGCATCCAGCACGGTGACCCATGGAGCTCCTTC	CASIQHGDPWSSF
TRBD1	TRBV20-1	many	TRBJ1-2	TGCAGTGCGGACCAATACGGGACAGGGGGTTCAGATGGCTACACCTTC	CSADQYGTGGSDGYTF
TRBD1	TRBV6-6	many	TRBJ1-1	TGTGCCAGCCACAGGGGGAGCAACACTGAAGCTTTCTTT	CASHRGSNTEAFF
-	TRBV28	many	TRBJ1-5	TGTGCCAGCAGTTACGACGGGAAGGGTCTAAGCAATCAGCCCCAGCATTTT	CASSYDGKGLSNQPQHF
-	TRBV30	-	TRBJ2-2	TGTGCCTGGAGTGTAGGGCCGGGTATCACCGGGGAGCTGTTTTTT	CAWSVGPGITGELFF
-	TRBV20-1	many	TRBJ2-5	TGCAGTGCCCCGGTAGACAGGACTTTCCAAGAGACCCAGTACTTC	CSAPVDRTFQETQYF
-	TRBV9	-	TRBJ2-2	TGTGCCAGCAGCGTAGCTGTCATAGGTGGCCCCGGGGAGCTGCTTTTT	CASSVAVIGGPGELLF
-	TRBV5-1	many	TRBJ2-7	TGCGCCAGCAGCCAACTAGCGGGACAGGGCGAGCAGTACTTC	CASSQLAGQGEQYF
-	TRBV6-5	many	TRBJ2-7	TGTGCCAGCAGTTACTCGAGGACAAAGCCCTCCTACGAGCAGTACTTC	CASSYSRTKPSYEQYF
-	TRBV20-1	-	TRBJ2-1	TGCAGTGCCACTCGGGACTCCGTCTCCTACAATGAGCAGTTCTTC	CSATRDSVSYNEQFF
-	TRBV5-5	many	TRBJ2-1	TGTGCCAGCATCCCTTACACGAGCTCCTACAATGAGCAGTTCTTC	CASIPYTSSYNEQFF
-	TRBV29-1	-	TRBJ1-1	TGCAGCGTACAGGGTGCTCGGGGCACTGAAGCTTTCTTT	CSVQGARGTEAFF
TRBD1	TRBV15	many	TRBJ1-5	TGTGCCACCAGCAGAGCAGGGGGCGGTCAGCCCCAGCATTTT	CATSRAGGGQPQHF
-	TRBV13	-	TRBJ2-3	TGTGCCAGCAGCTCACAGGGTGGCGCAGATACGCAGTATTTT	CASSSQGGADTQYF
TRBD2	TRBV4-2	-	TRBJ2-1	TGTGCCAGCAGCCAAGATGAGGTAGCGGGAGGGCCGGGCAGCGAGCAGTTCTTC	CASSQDEVAGGPGSEQFF
TRBD2	TRBV6-6	many	TRBJ2-1	TGTGCCAGCAGTTCTCCTAGCGGGGAAGTCTACAATGAGCAGTTCTTC	CASSSPSGEVYNEQFF
-	TRBV10-3	many	TRBJ2-5	TGTGCCATCAGAACAGGGAATCAAGAGACCCAGTACTTC	CAIRTGNQETQYF
-	TRBV6-6	-	TRBJ2-2	TGTGCCAGCAGTTGGCAGGGAATCGGGGAGCTGTTTTTT	CASSWQGIGELFF
-	TRBV7-9	many	TRBJ2-7	TGTGCCAGCTCCCGGGACACCACCTACGAGCAGTACTTC	CASSRDTTYEQYF
-	TRBV12-3/TRBV12-4	-	TRBJ2-2	TGTGCCAGCAGCCGCCCGGGACGGGGGGCCGGGGAGCCGTTTTTT	CASSRPGRGAGEPFF
-	TRBV20-1	many	TRBJ2-5	TGCAGTGCTAGTCTTCATCCCCAAGAGACCCAGTACTTC	CSASLHPQETQYF
TRBD2	TRBV11-2	many	TRBJ2-7	TGTGCCAGCAGCTTAGAGACTGATTTGGCGGGGGTGGCCTACGAGCAGTACTTC	CASSLETDLAGVAYEQYF
-	TRBV7-9	many	TRBJ2-7	TGTGCCAGCAGCCGCGGACTGAACGAGCAGTACTTC	CASSRGLNEQYF
-	TRBV5-1	-	TRBJ1-1	TGCGCCAGCAGCCTAGCGGACGGAGGGGAAGCTTTCTTT	CASSLADGGEAFF
-	TRBV11-2	many	TRBJ2-7	TGTGCCAGCAGCTTAGGAACGGCCTCATCTTACGAGCAGTACTTC	CASSLGTASSYEQYF
TRBD2	TRBV4-1	many	TRBJ2-1	TGCGCCAGCAGCCAAGAAGGGGGTAGCGGGAGGCCCTACAATGAGCAGTTCTTC	CASSQEGGSGRPYNEQFF
TRBD1	TRBV7-2	many	TRBJ2-5	TGTGCCAGCAGCTTACGACAGGGGGCCACCCAAGAGACCCAGTACTTC	CASSLRQGATQETQYF
-	TRBV19	few	TRBJ2-5	TGTGCCAGTAAGGCGGGACACCAAACAGCCCAAGGGGACCAGTACTTC	CASKAGHQTAQGDQYF
TRBD2	TRBV12-3/TRBV12-4	medium-sized	TRBJ2-1	TGTGCCACGGGAGGGAGGGTTAGTGAGCAGTTCTTC	CATGGRVSEQFF
TRBD1	TRBV5-1	few	TRBJ2-7	TGCGCCAGCAGCTTGGCCGGGACAGGGTTATACGAGCAGTACTTC	CASSLAGTGLYEQYF
TRBD2	TRBV28	-	TRBJ2-1	TGTGCCAGCAGTCTCGGACTAGCGGGAAACAATGAGCAGTTCTTC	CASSLGLAGNNEQFF
-	TRBV11-1	many	TRBJ2-1	TGTGCCAGCAGCTTAGTAGAGAGCTCCTACAATGAGCAGTTCTTC	CASSLVESSYNEQFF
-	TRBV7-6	many	TRBJ2-1	TGTGCCAGCAGCTTAGGAATTGGGGGAAGCTCCTACAATGAGCAGTTCTTC	CASSLGIGGSSYNEQFF
TRBD1	TRBV7-2	many	TRBJ1-4	TGTGCCAGCAGCTTAGCGGACAGGGGGGGCGAAAAACTGTTTTTT	CASSLADRGGEKLFF
TRBD2	TRBV7-2	-	TRBJ2-5	TGTGCCAGCAGCTCAAAAGGCGGGACTAAAGAGACCCAGTACTTC	CASSSKGGTKETQYF
TRBD2	TRBV7-2	many	TRBJ2-7	TGTGCCAGCTCATCGGGTACTAGCGGCGTTAGGGGGTACGAGCAGTACTTC	CASSSGTSGVRGYEQYF
-	TRBV6-5	many	TRBJ2-3	TGTGCCAGTAAATTGTATCCCACGCAGTATTTT	CASKLYPTQYF
TRBD2	TRBV20-1	many	TRBJ2-1	TGCAGTGCTGGGAGGGTCGGGGTTAATGAGCAGTTCTTC	CSAGRVGVNEQFF
TRBD1	TRBV12-3/TRBV12-4	many	TRBJ2-7	TGTGCCAGCAGTCCGATCGGACAGGGGGCCAAAGAGCAGTACTTC	CASSPIGQGAKEQYF